In this sample, the clone carrying this T cell receptor beta chain turned up once. Using its own MiXCR run on the 5' RACE reads, TCRdb lists one record per CDR3 protein. The sample shows about 64,000 distinct CDR3 sequences, 15% to 20% of them seen only once. These data belong to a study of HIV-infected patients and healthy controls. The source material was CD4+ T cells from blood. This clonotype was sampled from a human donor in good health.

The DNA for the CDR3 is TGTGCCAGCAGCCGGAGCGAGAACACCGGGGAGCTGTTTTTT. This translates into CASSRSENTGELFF. The V and J genes are TRBV5-4 and TRBJ2-2; no clear D gene. The V and J ends lost 4 bases and 1 base respectively, with 8 bases between them. Germline loops: CDR1 SGHNT, CDR2 YYREEE (reference sequence). The CDR3 is 14 amino acids. Variable domain in full (rest from reference TRBV5-4 and TRBJ2-2): ETGVTQSPTHLIKTRGQQVTLRCSSQSGHNTVSWYQQALGQGPQFIFQYYREEENGRGNFPPRFSGLQFPNYSSELNVNALELDDSALYLCASSRSENTGELFFGEGSRLTVL.